The next 3 T cell receptor beta chains were all read from a single sample in a study of human T cells and chemical hapten exposure. Time point noted: patch test 1, 2 weeks after DPC sensitization. Sample treatment: therapeutic diphenylcyclopropenone sensitization with weekly scalp DPC. MiXCR, applied by TCRdb to the RACE reads, yields one record per CDR3 protein. The table has under 200,000 distinct CDR3 sequences, about 14% seen once. The sample consisted of whole blood, taken in connection with sensitization to the hapten diphenylcyclopropenone (DPC). Every receptor here comes from a woman aged 25 to 39 with alopecia areata. Some clones in this sample may be carry-over from other donors' samples.

J is TRBJ1-2 and V is TRBV4-1; D uncertain. The germline V and J ends were trimmed by 3 bases and 3 bases, with 14 bases remaining between them. The CDR3 loop spans 15 amino acids. CDR1 is MGHRA, CDR2 YSYEKL, per germline. Written as DNA, the CDR3 is TGCGCCAGCAGCCAGCCTACACAAAGGGACTATGGCTACACCTTC. Its protein product is CASSQPTQRDYGYTF.

The chain uses TRBV19 and TRBJ1-2; TRBD1 matches at 7 bases. The CDR3 has 15 amino acids. Germline CDR1 reads LNHDA; CDR2 reads SQIVND (reference sequence). V lost 8 bases and J lost 0; bases outside the gene matches: 9. For the CDR3, the DNA is TGTGCCAGTCATCTAGGGACAGCTTCTAACTATGGCTACACCTTC. The encoded protein is CASHLGTASNYGYTF.

The J gene is TRBJ2-1, the V gene TRBV13, with TRBD2 matching 13 bases. V lost 5 bases, J lost 7 bases, and 5 bases stayed unmatched. The CDR3 is 15 residues long. The germline gives CDR1 PRHDT, CDR2 FYEKMQ (reference sequence). The CDR3 bases are TGTGCCAGCAGCAAGACTAGCGGGGGGATAAATGAGCAGTTCTTC. Translating gives CASSKTSGGINEQFF.